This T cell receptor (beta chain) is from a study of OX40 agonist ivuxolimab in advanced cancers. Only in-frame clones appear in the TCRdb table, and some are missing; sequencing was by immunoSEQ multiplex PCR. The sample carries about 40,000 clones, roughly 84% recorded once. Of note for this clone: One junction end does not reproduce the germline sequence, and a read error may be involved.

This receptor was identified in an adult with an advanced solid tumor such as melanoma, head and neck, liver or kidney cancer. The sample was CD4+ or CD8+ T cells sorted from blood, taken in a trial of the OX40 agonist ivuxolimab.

The CDR3 bases are TGTGCCAGCAGCTCCCGGGATTTCCTTACAGATACGCGGTATTTT. Encoded protein: CASSSRDFLTDTRYF. This chain joins TRBV5-8 and TRBJ2-3, with a tentative D call TRBD2 (5 bases). CDR1 and CDR2 from the germline V gene are SGHTS and YDEGEE. The CDR3 totals 15 residues.